These T cell receptor beta chains were read from a single sample in a study of blood T cells in healthy people across ages. TCRdb fed the 5' RACE reads into MiXCR, producing one record per CDR3 protein. This table holds roughly 1 million distinct CDR3 sequences, roughly 24% found once. This sample was also put to use in a study of T cells of mothers and their children.

The sequencing input was blood. Receptors originate from a girl aged 2 to 10 in good health. The CDR3 runs from the conserved cysteine through the conserved F or W. Fields, in order: J gene, D gene, clone size, V gene, CDR3 DNA, CDR3 protein. A D gene is named only where the DNA matches it firmly. The size field is filled for only some rows; it gives once, few, many or a size class.

TRBJ2-5	TRBD1	few	TRBV7-9	TGTGCCAGCGACAAGGGGACAGGGGCTGAGACCCAGTACTTC	CASDKGTGAETQYF
TRBJ2-1	TRBD2	NA	TRBV5-1	TGCGCCAGCAGCCCGGGAGGCCTGGATGAGTTCTTC	CASSPGGLDEFF
TRBJ2-5	NA	few	TRBV7-8	TGTGCCAGCAGCGACGGTCCAGTGGAGACCCAGTACTTC	CASSDGPVETQYF
TRBJ2-2	TRBD2	many	TRBV7-2	TGTGCCAGCAGCTTAAAGAGCGGGGGAAGCACCGGGGAGCTGTTTTTT	CASSLKSGGSTGELFF
TRBJ2-1	TRBD2	NA	TRBV3-1	TGTGCCAGCAGCCCTAGACTAGCGGGAGGACTCCACAATGAGCAGTTCTTC	CASSPRLAGGLHNEQFF
TRBJ2-1	NA	NA	TRBV7-9	TGTGCCAGCAGCTTAGCGGGCCGACCACATGAGCAGTTCTTC	CASSLAGRPHEQFF
TRBJ2-1	TRBD1	few	TRBV11-2	TGTGCCAGCAGCTTATTGGGACAGGGGTACAATGAGCAGTTCTTC	CASSLLGQGYNEQFF
TRBJ2-5	NA	many	TRBV13	TGTGCCAGCAGCTTCACGGGTGGGGAAGAGACCCAGTACTTC	CASSFTGGEETQYF
TRBJ2-4	TRBD1	NA	TRBV12-3/TRBV12-4	TGTGCCAGCTTTTGGTGGACAGGGGGATACATTCAGTACTTC	CASFWWTGGYIQYF
TRBJ1-2	TRBD1	few	TRBV4-3	TGCGCCAGCAGCGCAGGACAGGGCAGGTATGGCTACACCTTC	CASSAGQGRYGYTF
TRBJ1-1	NA	NA	TRBV27	TGTGCCACCGAGGTGGGCACTGAAGCTTTCTTT	CATEVGTEAFF
TRBJ1-2	NA	NA	TRBV25-1	TGTGCCAGCAGTGAGGCGTACTATGGCTACACCTTC	CASSEAYYGYTF
TRBJ2-1	NA	NA	TRBV2	TGTGCCAGCAGTGAACAACCGTACAATGAGCAGTTCTTC	CASSEQPYNEQFF
TRBJ2-1	NA	NA	TRBV5-1	TGCGCCAGCAGCTTGACCCTCGATGAGCAGTTCTTC	CASSLTLDEQFF
TRBJ2-3	NA	NA	TRBV12-3/TRBV12-4	TGTGCCAGCAGGCCCAGGGGGGTCACAGATACGCAGTATTTT	CASRPRGVTDTQYF
TRBJ2-7	NA	few	TRBV19	TGTGCCAGCAGCCGGGAAATGGGGAGGTACGAGCAGTACTTC	CASSREMGRYEQYF
TRBJ2-5	TRBD1	NA	TRBV5-1	TGCGCCAGCAGCTTGAGTTACAGGGGTGGAGAGACCCAGTACTTC	CASSLSYRGGETQYF
TRBJ2-7	NA	NA	TRBV3-1	TGTGCCAGCAGCCAAGTGCCGGACGGCGAGCAGTACTTC	CASSQVPDGEQYF
TRBJ2-7	TRBD2	NA	TRBV10-3	TGTGCCATCAGTGGAGAGGGACTAGCTAGGGACGAGCAGTACTTC	CAISGEGLARDEQYF
TRBJ2-7	NA	many	TRBV5-1	TGTGCCAGCAGTTTTGACAGGAGCTCCTACGAGCAGTACTTC	CASSFDRSSYEQYF
TRBJ1-1	NA	few	TRBV11-2	TGTGCCAGCAGCTTCCCGGCAGGGGCCACTGAAGCTTTCTTT	CASSFPAGATEAFF
TRBJ2-5	TRBD2	few	TRBV29-1	TGCAGCGTTTGGGAGGGCCTAGAGACCCAGTACTTC	CSVWEGLETQYF
TRBJ2-5	NA	few	TRBV29-1	TGCAGCGTTCGGGGAAGAGAGACCCAGTACTTC	CSVRGRETQYF
TRBJ1-3	NA	NA	TRBV9	TGTGCCAGCAGCCCCATGGGTTACTCTGGAAACACCATATATTTT	CASSPMGYSGNTIYF
TRBJ1-1	NA	few	TRBV15	TGTGCCATCAGCAGAGATCTAGGAACTATTGAAGCTTTCTTT	CAISRDLGTIEAFF
TRBJ1-6	NA	NA	TRBV14	TGTGCCAGCAGCCCAAACCAAAATTCACCCCTCCACTTT	CASSPNQNSPLHF
TRBJ2-3	NA	NA	TRBV20-1	TGCAGTGCTAGAAAGTCTTTAGATACGCAGTATTTT	CSARKSLDTQYF
TRBJ2-7	NA	few	TRBV4-3	TGCGCCAGCAGCCAAGAAGGGGGGGGAACTTACGAGCAGTACTTC	CASSQEGGGTYEQYF
TRBJ2-1	NA	few	TRBV3-1	TGTGCCAGCAGCCAAGGGGACGGCTACAATGAGCAGTTCTTC	CASSQGDGYNEQFF
TRBJ2-1	NA	NA	TRBV12-3/TRBV12-4	TGTGCCAGCAGGTCTAGCGATAAGGGGAATGAGCAGTTCTTC	CASRSSDKGNEQFF
TRBJ1-4	NA	few	TRBV20-1	TGCAGTGCTAGACAGGGTGGCCTTCATTATAATGAAAAACTGTTTTTT	CSARQGGLHYNEKLFF
TRBJ2-7	NA	few	TRBV10-3	TGTGCCATCAGTCTAGCGTCTACCTACGAGCAGTACTTC	CAISLASTYEQYF
TRBJ1-2	NA	NA	TRBV4-3	TGCGCCAGCAGCCAAGACCAGGAAAACTATGGCTACACCTTC	CASSQDQENYGYTF
TRBJ1-4	TRBD1	few	TRBV28	TGTGCCGGCAGTTTCCCGTTGTCCCGACAGGGGAATGAAAAACTGTTTTTT	CAGSFPLSRQGNEKLFF
TRBJ2-1	NA	few	TRBV4-1	TGCGCCAGCAGCCGAGGAGGCAGCCACAATGAGCAGTTCTTC	CASSRGGSHNEQFF
TRBJ1-1	TRBD1	NA	TRBV5-1	TGCGCCATCAGCCCACTCGGACAGGGGGCTCATACGGTCACTGAAGCTTTCTTT	CAISPLGQGAHTVTEAFF
TRBJ2-7	NA	NA	TRBV20-1	TGCAGTGCTAGAGATCTCAAGAATTCCTACGAGCAGTACTTC	CSARDLKNSYEQYF
TRBJ2-3	NA	NA	TRBV12-3/TRBV12-4	TGTGCCAGTAGTACAGGGCCATTCACAGATACGCAGTATTTT	CASSTGPFTDTQYF
TRBJ1-2	NA	NA	TRBV7-2	TGTGCCAGCAGCGCCTCTCAAGACTATGGCTACACCTTC	CASSASQDYGYTF
TRBJ2-3	TRBD2	few	TRBV4-3	TGCGCCAGCAGCCCGACTAGCGGGGGTAAAAATACGCAGTATTTT	CASSPTSGGKNTQYF
TRBJ2-7	TRBD1	NA	TRBV7-2	TGTGCCAGCAGCTTAAACCAGTTACAGGGGACCACCTACGAGCAGTACTTC	CASSLNQLQGTTYEQYF